This T cell receptor (beta chain) was identified during a study of CD8 T cells in ankylosing spondylitis. Trimming cost V 4 bases and J 2 bases; bases outside gene matches: 5. The CDR3 runs 14 residues. The V gene's germline CDR1 is LGHDT and CDR2 YNNKEL (reference sequence). The study, taken as a whole, reports: Several of the motif variants were reported before in synovial fluid and blood from reactive arthritis. The disease-linked clones had a CD8+ phenotype and low blood frequencies. Ankylosing spondylitis blood appeared to carry a characteristic TCR beta motif of seven to nine highly homologous variants. It was reported that disease-linked clones were significantly enriched in matched ankylosing spondylitis synovial fluid.

Quantitative molecular-barcoded 5'-RACE generated the TCR beta libraries. TCRdb used MiXCR to reprocess the 5' RACE reads, holding one entry per CDR3 protein. The sample shows a few hundred thousand distinct CDR3 sequences, 9.5% to 15% of them seen only once. Remarks on this clonotype: Its antigen is still unknown.

The source material was blood, either unsorted or a sorted T cell fraction (not recorded which). The sequence was collected from a male donor with ankylosing spondylitis. This chain links TRBV3-1 with TRBJ2-7, with 7 bases fitting TRBD2. CDR3 in DNA: TGTGCCAGCAGCCCTAGCGGTACTCCCTACGAGCAGTACTTC. Amino acid sequence: CASSPSGTPYEQYF.